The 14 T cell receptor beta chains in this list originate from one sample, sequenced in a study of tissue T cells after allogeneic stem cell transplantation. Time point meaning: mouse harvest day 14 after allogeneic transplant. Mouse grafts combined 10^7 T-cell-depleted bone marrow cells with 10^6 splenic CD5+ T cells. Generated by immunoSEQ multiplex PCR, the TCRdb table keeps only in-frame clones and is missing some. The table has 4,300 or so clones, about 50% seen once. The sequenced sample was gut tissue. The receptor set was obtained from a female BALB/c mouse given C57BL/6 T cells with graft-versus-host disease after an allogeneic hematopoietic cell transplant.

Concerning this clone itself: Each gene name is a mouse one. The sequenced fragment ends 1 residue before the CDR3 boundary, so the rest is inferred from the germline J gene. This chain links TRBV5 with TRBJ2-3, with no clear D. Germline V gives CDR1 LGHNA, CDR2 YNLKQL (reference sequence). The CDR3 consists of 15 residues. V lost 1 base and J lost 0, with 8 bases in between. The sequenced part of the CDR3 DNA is TGTGCCAGCAGCCAAGGCCCTTTTAGTGCAGAAACGCTGTAT. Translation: CASSQGPFSAETLY. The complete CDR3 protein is CASSQGPFSAETLYF.

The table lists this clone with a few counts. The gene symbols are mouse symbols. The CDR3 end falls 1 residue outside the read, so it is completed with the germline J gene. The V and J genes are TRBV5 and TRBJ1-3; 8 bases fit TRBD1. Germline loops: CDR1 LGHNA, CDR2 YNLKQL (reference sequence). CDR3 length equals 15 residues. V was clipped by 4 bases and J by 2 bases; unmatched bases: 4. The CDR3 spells CASSPSRGPGNTLYF. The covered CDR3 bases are TGTGCCAGCAGCCCCTCCAGGGGGCCTGGAAATACGCTCTAT.

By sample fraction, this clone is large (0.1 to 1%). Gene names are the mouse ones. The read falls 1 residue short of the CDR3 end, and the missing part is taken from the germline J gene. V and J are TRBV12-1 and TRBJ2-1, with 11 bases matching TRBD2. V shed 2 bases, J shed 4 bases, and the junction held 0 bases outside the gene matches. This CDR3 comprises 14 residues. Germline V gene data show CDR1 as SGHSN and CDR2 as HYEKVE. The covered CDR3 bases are TGTGCCAGCTCTCGGGACTGGGGGTATGCTGAGCAGTTC. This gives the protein CASSRDWGYAEQF. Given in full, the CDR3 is CASSRDWGYAEQFF.

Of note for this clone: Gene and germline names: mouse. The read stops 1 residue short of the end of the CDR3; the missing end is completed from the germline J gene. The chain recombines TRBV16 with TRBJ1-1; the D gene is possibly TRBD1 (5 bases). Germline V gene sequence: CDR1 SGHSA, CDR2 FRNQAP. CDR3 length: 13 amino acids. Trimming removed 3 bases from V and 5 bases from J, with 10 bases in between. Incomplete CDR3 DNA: TGTGCAAGCAGCTTCAGGGACCTGACAGAAGTCTTC. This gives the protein CASSFRDLTEVF. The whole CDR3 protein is CASSFRDLTEVFF.

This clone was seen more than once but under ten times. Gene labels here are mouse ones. Partial CDR3 DNA: TGTGCCAGCTCTCTCGTGCTGGGGGCCCTACGAGACACCCAGTAC. This sequence encodes CASSLVLGALRDTQY. The whole CDR3 reads CASSLVLGALRDTQYF. This chain joins TRBV12-1 and TRBJ2-5; weak D call: TRBD2 (7 bases). The DNA ends 1 residue before the CDR3 does, and the rest of the CDR3 is filled in from the germline J gene. This CDR3 is 16 amino acids long. V lost 0 bases and J 5 bases, leaving 17 bases between the germline ends. Germline V gene lookup returns CDR1 SGHSN and CDR2 HYEKVE.

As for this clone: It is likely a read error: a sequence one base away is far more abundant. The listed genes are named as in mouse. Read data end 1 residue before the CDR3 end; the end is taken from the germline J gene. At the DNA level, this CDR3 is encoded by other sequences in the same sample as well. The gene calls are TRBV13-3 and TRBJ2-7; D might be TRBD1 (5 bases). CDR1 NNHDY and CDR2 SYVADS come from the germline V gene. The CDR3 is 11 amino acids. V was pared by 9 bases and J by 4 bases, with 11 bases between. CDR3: CATEGVYEQYF. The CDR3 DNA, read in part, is TGTGCCACCGAAGGGGTTTATGAACAGTAC.

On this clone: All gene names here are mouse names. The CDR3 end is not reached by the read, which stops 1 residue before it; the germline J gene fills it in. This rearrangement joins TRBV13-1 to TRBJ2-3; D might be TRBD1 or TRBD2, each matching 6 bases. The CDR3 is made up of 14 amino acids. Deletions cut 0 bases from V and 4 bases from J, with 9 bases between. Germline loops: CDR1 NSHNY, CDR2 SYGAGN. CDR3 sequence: CASSDDWGPETLYF. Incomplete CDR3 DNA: TGTGCCAGCAGTGATGATTGGGGGCCAGAAACGCTGTAT.

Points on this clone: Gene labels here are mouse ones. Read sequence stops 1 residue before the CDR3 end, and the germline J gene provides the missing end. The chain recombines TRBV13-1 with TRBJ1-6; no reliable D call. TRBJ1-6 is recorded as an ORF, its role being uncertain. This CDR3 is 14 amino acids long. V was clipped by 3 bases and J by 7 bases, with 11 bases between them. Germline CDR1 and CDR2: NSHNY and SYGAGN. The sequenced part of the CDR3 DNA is TGTGCCAGCAGTGGTCGCCGAGGAAATTCGCCCCTCTAC. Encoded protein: CASSGRRGNSPLY. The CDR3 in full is CASSGRRGNSPLYF.

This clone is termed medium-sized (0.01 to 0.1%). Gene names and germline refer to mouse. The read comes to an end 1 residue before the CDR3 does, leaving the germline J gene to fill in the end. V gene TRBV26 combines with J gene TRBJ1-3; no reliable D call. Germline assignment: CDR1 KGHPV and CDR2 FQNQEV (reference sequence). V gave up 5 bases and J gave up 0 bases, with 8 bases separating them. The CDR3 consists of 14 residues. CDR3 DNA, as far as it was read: TGTGCCAGCAGTTCGAGGGTTTCTGGAAATACGCTCTAT. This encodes CASSSRVSGNTLY. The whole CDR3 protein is CASSSRVSGNTLYF.

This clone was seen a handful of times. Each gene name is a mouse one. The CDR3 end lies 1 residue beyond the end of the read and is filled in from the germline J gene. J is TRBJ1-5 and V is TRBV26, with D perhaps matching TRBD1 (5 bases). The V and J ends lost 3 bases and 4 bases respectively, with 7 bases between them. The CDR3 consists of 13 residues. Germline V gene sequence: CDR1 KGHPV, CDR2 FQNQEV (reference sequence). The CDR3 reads CASSLGQNQAPLF. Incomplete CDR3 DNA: TGTGCCAGCAGTCTCGGACAAAACCAGGCTCCGCTT.

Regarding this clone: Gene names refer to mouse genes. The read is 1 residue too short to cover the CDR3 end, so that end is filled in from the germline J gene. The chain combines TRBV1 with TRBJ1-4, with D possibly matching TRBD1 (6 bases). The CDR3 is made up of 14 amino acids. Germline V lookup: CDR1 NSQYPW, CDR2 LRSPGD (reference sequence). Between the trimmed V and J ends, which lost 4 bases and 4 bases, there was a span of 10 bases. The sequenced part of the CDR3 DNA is TGCACCTGCAGTGACCGGGACAACAACGAAAGATTATTT. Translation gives CTCSDRDNNERLF. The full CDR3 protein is CTCSDRDNNERLFF.

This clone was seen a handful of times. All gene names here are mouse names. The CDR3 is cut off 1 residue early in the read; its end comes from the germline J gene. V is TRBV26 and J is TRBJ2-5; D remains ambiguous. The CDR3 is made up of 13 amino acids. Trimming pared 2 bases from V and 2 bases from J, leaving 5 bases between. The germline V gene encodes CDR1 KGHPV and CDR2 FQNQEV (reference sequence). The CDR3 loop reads CASSLRSQDTQYF. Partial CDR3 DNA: TGTGCCAGCAGTCTGAGGTCCCAAGACACCCAGTAC. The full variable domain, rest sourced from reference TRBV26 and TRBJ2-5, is NSKVIQTPRYLVKGQGQKAKMRCIPEKGHPVVFWYQQNKNNEFKFLINFQNQEVLQQIDMTEKRFSAECPSNSPCSLEIQSSEAGDSALYLCASSLRSQDTQYFGPGTRLLVL.

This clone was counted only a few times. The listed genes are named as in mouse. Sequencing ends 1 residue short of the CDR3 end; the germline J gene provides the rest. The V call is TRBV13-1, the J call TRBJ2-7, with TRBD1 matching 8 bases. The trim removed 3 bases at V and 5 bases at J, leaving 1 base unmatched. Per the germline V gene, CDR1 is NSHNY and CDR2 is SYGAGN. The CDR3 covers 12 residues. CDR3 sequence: CASSVTGDEQYF. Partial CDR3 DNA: TGTGCCAGCAGTGTGACAGGGGATGAACAGTAC.

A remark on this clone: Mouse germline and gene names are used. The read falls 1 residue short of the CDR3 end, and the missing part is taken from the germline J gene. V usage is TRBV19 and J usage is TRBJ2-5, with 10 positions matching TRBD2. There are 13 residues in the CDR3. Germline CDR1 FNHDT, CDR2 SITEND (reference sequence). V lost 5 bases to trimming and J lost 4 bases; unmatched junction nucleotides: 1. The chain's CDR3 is CASRLGGKDTQYF. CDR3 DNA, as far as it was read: TGTGCCAGCAGACTGGGGGGGAAAGACACCCAGTAC.